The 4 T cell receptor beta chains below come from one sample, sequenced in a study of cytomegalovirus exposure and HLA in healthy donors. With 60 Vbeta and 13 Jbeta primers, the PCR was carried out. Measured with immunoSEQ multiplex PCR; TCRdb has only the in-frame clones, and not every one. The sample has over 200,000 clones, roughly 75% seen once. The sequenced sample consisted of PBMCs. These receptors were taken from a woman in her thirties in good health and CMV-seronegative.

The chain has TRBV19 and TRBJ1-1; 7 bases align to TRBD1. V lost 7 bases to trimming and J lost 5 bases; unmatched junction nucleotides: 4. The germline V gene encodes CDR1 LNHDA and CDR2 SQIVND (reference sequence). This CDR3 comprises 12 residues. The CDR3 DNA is TGTGCCAGTAAAACAGGGGTGACTGAAGCTTTCTTT. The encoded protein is CASKTGVTEAFF.

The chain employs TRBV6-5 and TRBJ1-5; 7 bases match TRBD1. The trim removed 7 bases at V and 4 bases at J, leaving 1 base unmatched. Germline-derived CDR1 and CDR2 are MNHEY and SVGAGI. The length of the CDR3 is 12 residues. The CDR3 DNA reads TGTGCCAGCAACAGGGGAAATCAGCCCCAGCATTTT. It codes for CASNRGNQPQHF.

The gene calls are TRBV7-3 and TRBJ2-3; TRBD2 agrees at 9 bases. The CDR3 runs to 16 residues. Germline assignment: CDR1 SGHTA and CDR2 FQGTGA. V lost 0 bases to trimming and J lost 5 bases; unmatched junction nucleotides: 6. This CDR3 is CASSLTGSGGRDTQYF. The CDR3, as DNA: TGTGCCAGCAGCTTAACAGGTAGCGGGGGTCGAGATACGCAGTATTTT.

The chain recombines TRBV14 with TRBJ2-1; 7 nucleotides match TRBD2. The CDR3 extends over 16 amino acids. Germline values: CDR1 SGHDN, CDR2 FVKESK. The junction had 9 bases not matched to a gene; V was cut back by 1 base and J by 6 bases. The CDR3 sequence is CASSQGGGWTSNEQFF. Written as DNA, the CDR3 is TGTGCCAGCAGCCAAGGGGGGGGGTGGACCTCCAATGAGCAGTTCTTC.